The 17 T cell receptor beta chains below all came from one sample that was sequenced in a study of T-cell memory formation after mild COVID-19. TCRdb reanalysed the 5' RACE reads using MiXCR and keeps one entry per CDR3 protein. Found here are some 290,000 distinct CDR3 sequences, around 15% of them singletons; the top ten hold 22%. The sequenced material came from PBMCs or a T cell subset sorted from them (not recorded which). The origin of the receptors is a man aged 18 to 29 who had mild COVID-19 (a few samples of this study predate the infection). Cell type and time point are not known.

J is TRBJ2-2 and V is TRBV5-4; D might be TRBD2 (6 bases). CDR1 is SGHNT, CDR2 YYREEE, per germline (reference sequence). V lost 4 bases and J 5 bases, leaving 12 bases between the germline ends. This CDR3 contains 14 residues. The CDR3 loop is CASSTGVGTGELFF. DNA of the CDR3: TGTGCCAGCAGCACGGGGGTAGGGACCGGGGAGCTGTTTTTT.

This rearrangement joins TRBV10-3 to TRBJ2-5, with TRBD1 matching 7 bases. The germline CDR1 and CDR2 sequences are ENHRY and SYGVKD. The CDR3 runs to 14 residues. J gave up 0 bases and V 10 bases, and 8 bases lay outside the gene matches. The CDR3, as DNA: TGTGCCACTACGCCCGGGACAGACCAAGAGACCCAGTACTTC. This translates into CATTPGTDQETQYF.

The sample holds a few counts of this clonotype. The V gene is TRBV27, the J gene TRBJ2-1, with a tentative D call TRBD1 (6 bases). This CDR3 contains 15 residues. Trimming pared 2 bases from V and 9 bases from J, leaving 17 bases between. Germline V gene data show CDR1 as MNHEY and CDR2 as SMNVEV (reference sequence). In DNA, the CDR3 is TGTGCCAGCAGTTTAACAGGGTACCCACAATTTGAGCAGTTCTTC. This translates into CASSLTGYPQFEQFF.

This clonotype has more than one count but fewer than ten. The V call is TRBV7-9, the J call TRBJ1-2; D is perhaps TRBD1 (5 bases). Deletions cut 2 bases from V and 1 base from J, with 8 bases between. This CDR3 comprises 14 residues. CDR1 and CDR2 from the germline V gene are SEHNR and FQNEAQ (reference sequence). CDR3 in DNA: TGTGCCAGCAGCTTAAGACAGAGTAACTATGGCTACACCTTC. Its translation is CASSLRQSNYGYTF.

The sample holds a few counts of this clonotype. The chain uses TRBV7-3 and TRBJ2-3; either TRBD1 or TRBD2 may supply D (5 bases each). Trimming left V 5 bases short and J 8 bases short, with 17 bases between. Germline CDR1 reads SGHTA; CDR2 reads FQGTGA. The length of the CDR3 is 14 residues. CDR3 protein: CASSPGTASLTQYF. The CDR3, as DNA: TGTGCCAGCAGCCCAGGGACGGCGTCTCTTACGCAGTATTTT.

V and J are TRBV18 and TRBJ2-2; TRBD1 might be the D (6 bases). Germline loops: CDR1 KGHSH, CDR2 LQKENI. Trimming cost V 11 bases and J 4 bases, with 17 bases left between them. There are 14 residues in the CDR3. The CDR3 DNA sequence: TGTGCCGGCGCTGCGGACAGAAGCACCGGGGAGCTGTTTTTT. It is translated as CAGAADRSTGELFF.

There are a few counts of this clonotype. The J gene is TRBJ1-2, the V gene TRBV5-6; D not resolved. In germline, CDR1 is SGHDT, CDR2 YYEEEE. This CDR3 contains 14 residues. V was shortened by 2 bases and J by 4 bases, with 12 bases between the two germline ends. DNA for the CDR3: TGTGCCAGCAGCTTCGGTACGCAGAGCTATGGCTACACCTTC. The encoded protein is CASSFGTQSYGYTF.

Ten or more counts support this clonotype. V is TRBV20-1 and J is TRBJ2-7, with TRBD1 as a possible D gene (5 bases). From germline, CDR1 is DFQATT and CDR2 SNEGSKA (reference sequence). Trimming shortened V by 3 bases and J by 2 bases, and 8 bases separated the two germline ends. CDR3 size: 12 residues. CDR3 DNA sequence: TGCAGTGCTAGGACAGCTGCCTACGAGCAGTACTTC. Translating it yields CSARTAAYEQYF.

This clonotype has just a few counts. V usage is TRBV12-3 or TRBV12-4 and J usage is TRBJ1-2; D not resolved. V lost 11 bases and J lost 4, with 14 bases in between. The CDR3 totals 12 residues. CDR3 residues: CAATNGGYGYTF. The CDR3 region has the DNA TGTGCCGCCACCAACGGAGGCTATGGCTACACCTTC.

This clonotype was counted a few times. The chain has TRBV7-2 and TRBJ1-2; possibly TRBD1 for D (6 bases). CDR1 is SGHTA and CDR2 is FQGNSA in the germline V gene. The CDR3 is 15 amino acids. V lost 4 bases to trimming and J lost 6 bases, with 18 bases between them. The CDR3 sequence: CASSSYRVQGDGYTF. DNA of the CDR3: TGTGCCAGCAGCTCATACAGGGTACAAGGCGATGGCTACACCTTC. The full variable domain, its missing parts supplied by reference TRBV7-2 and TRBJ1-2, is GAGVSQSPSNKVTEKGKDVELRCDPISGHTALYWYRQSLGQGLEFLIYFQGNSAPDKSGLPSDRFSAERTGGSVSTLTIQRTQQEDSAVYLCASSSYRVQGDGYTFGSGTRLTVV.

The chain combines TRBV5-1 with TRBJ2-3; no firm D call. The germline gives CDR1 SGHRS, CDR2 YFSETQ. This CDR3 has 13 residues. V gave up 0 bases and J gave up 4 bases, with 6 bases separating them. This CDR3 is CASSLDHPDTQYF. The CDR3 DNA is TGCGCCAGCAGCTTGGATCACCCAGATACGCAGTATTTT.

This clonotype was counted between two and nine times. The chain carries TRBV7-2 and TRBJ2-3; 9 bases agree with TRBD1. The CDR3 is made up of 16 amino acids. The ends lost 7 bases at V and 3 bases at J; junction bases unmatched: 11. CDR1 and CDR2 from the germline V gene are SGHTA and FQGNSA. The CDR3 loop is CASIPAGTGWTDTQYF. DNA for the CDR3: TGTGCCAGCATCCCGGCCGGGACAGGGTGGACAGATACGCAGTATTTT. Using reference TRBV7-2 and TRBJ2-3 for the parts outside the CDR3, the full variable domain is GAGVSQSPSNKVTEKGKDVELRCDPISGHTALYWYRQSLGQGLEFLIYFQGNSAPDKSGLPSDRFSAERTGGSVSTLTIQRTQQEDSAVYLCASIPAGTGWTDTQYFGPGTRLTVL.

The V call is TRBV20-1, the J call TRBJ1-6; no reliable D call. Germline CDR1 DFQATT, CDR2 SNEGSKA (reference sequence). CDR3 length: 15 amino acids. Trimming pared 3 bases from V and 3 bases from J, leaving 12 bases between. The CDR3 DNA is TGCAGTGCTAGGGCTGTGGTGAACTATAATTCACCCCTCCACTTT. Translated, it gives CSARAVVNYNSPLHF.

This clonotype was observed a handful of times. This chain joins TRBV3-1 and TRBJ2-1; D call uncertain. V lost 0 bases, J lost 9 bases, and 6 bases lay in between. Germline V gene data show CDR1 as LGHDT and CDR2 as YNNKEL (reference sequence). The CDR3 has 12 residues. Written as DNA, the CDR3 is TGTGCCAGCAGCCAAGATTTAAGTGAGCAGTTCTTC. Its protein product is CASSQDLSEQFF.

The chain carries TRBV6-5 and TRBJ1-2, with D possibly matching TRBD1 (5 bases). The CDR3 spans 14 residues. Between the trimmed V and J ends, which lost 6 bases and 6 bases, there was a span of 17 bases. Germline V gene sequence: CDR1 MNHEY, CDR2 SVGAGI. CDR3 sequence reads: CASSLTEVSHGYTF. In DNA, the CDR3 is TGTGCCAGCAGCCTGACAGAGGTTTCCCATGGCTACACCTTC.

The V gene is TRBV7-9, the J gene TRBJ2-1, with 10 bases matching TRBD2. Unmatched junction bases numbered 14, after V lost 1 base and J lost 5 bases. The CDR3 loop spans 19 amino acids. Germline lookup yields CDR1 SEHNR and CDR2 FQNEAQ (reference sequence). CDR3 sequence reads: CASSLGLPGLALDHNEQFF. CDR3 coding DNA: TGTGCCAGCAGCTTAGGACTTCCGGGACTAGCGTTAGACCACAATGAGCAGTTCTTC.

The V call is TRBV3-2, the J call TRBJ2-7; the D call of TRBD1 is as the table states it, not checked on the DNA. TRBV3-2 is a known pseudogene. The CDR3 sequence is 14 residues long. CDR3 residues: CASRPGTGEYEQYF. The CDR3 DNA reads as TGTGCCAGCAGGCCCGGGACAGGGGAGTACGAGCAGTACTTC.